What follows is one T cell receptor (beta chain) and its context. This sample is drawn from a study of monozygotic twins with inflammatory bowel disease. The CDR3 is made up of 14 amino acids. From germline, CDR1 is DFQATT and CDR2 SNEGSKA (reference sequence). In eight separate reactions per sample, cDNA was generated. UMIs that had a 6-nucleotide sample barcode were put in using template switching. TCRdb re-called the 5' RACE reads; every CDR3 protein appears as one record, without DNA. Its table lists hundreds of thousands of distinct CDR3 sequences. This rearrangement joins TRBV20-1 to TRBJ2-1; TCRdb's assignment of TRBD1 cannot be checked, as there is no DNA. The source material was blood. The sequence was obtained from a human donor with ulcerative colitis or Crohn's disease, or a healthy co-twin of an affected twin (not recorded which). The CDR3 region is CSATHPPNYNEQFF.